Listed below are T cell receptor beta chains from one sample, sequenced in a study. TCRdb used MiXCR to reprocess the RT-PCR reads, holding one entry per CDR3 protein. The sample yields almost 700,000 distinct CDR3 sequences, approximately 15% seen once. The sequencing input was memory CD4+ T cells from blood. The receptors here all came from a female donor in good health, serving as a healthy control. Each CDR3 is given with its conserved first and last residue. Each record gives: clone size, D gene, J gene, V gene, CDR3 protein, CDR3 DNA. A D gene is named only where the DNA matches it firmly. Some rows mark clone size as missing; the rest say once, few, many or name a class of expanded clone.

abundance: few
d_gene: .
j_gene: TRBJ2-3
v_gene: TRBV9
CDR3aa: CASSTQSTDTQYF
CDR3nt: TGTGCCAGCAGCACCCAGAGCACAGATACGCAGTATTTT

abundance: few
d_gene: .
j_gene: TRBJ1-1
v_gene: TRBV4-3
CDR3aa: CASSQEGGRAEAFF
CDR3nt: TGCGCCAGCAGCCAAGAAGGGGGGAGGGCTGAAGCTTTCTTT

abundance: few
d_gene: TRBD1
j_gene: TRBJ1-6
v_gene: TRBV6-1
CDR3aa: CASSDRTGSGAYNSPLHF
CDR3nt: TGTGCCAGCAGTGACCGGACAGGGAGCGGGGCGTATAATTCACCCCTCCACTTT

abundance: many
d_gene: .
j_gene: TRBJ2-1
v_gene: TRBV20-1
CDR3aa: CSARGDSNNEQFF
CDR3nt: TGCAGTGCTAGGGGGGACTCCAACAATGAGCAGTTCTTC

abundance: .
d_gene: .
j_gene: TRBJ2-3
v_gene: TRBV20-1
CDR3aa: CSASRGAASTDTQYF
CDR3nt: TGCAGTGCTAGCCGCGGGGCGGCCTCCACAGATACGCAGTATTTT

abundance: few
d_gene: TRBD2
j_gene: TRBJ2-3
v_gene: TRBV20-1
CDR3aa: CSGLLAGGQTDTQYF
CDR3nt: TGCAGTGGGCTTTTAGCGGGGGGGCAAACTGATACGCAGTATTTT

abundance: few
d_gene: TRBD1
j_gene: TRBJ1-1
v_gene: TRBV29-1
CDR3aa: CSAVQGARSEAFF
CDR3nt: TGCAGCGCTGTACAGGGGGCGAGATCTGAAGCTTTCTTT

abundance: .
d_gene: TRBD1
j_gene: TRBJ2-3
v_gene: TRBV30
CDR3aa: CAWKQGASTDTQYF
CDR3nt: TGTGCCTGGAAGCAGGGGGCCAGCACAGATACGCAGTATTTT

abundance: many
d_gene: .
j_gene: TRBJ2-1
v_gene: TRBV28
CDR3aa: CASSFNEQFF
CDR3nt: TGTGCCAGCAGCTTCAATGAGCAGTTCTTC

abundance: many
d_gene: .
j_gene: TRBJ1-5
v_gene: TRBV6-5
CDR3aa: CASSYQRGDQPQHF
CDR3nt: TGTGCCAGCAGTTATCAGCGGGGGGATCAGCCCCAGCATTTT

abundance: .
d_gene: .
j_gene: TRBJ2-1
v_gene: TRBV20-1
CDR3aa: CSARNRELNDQFF
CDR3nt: TGCAGTGCCCGTAACCGGGAACTCAATGATCAGTTCTTC

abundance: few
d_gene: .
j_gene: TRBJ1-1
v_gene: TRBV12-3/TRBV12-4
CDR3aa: CASSFGHNTEAFF
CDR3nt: TGTGCCAGCAGTTTTGGGCATAACACTGAAGCTTTCTTT